This is a list of T cell receptor beta chains from one sample in a study of T cells after yellow fever vaccination. TCRdb called the 5' RACE reads again in MiXCR, with one record for every CDR3 protein. The sample holds some 670,000 distinct CDR3 sequences, over 9% seen once. Material: PBMCs, obtained on the day of the yellow fever booster vaccination. These receptors were obtained from a man aged 25 to 40 who received the YFV17D yellow fever vaccine. The CDR3 runs from the conserved cysteine through the conserved F or W. D genes are given only for firm matches. Size values are once, few and many counts, or a class for expanded clones, and some rows have none.

CDR3	DNA	D	size	V	J
CASSPQLDTQYF	TGCGCCAGCAGCCCCCAGTTGGATACGCAGTATTTT	NA	many	TRBV5-1	TRBJ2-3
CASSLSSGQEQFF	TGTGCCAGCAGTTTATCGTCAGGGCAAGAGCAGTTCTTC	NA	NA	TRBV27	TRBJ2-1
CATSDSGLAGGETQYF	TGTGCCACCAGTGATTCCGGACTAGCGGGAGGGGAGACCCAGTACTTC	TRBD2	NA	TRBV24-1	TRBJ2-5
CASRRVAGGQETQYF	TGTGCCAGCAGGAGAGTAGCGGGAGGACAGGAGACCCAGTACTTC	TRBD2	NA	TRBV2	TRBJ2-5
CASSGGTGGETQYF	TGCGCCAGCAGCGGAGGGACAGGGGGAGAGACCCAGTACTTC	TRBD1	NA	TRBV5-1	TRBJ2-5
CASRETGLAAFQVTQYF	TGTGCCAGCAGGGAGACGGGACTAGCGGCCTTCCAGGTGACCCAGTACTTC	TRBD2	NA	TRBV6-2/TRBV6-3	TRBJ2-5
CASSTSGNGETQYF	TGTGCCAGCTCGACTAGCGGGAATGGAGAGACCCAGTACTTC	TRBD2	NA	TRBV18	TRBJ2-5
CASSWGQGANIQYF	TGTGCCAGCAGTTGGGGACAGGGGGCAAACATTCAGTACTTC	TRBD1	few	TRBV5-5	TRBJ2-4
CASSLTGVGFQDTQYF	TGTGCCAGCAGCTTAACGGGAGTAGGGTTTCAAGATACGCAGTATTTT	NA	few	TRBV7-2	TRBJ2-3
CASSSHLAGGQTQYF	TGTGCCAGCAGTTCTCATCTAGCGGGAGGTCAGACCCAGTACTTC	TRBD2	once	TRBV6-5	TRBJ2-5
CASTQGGYGYTF	TGTGCCAGCACCCAGGGGGGGTATGGCTACACCTTC	TRBD1	few	TRBV7-2	TRBJ1-2
CASSIGSEQYF	TGTGCCAGTAGTATTGGGAGCGAGCAGTACTTC	NA	NA	TRBV19	TRBJ2-7
CASSLHYSNQPQHF	TGTGCCAGCAGTTTACATTATAGCAATCAGCCCCAGCATTTT	NA	few	TRBV6-5	TRBJ1-5
CASTQSGPSQPQHF	TGTGCCAGCACCCAATCCGGACCGTCTCAGCCCCAGCATTTT	NA	NA	TRBV12-3/TRBV12-4	TRBJ1-5
CASSSKLPNEQFF	TGTGCCAGCAGCTCAAAGTTACCTAATGAGCAGTTCTTC	NA	few	TRBV14	TRBJ2-1
CASSFGTGANVLTF	TGCGCCAGCAGTTTCGGGACTGGGGCCAACGTCCTGACTTTC	NA	few	TRBV5-1	TRBJ2-6
CASSLAGQERNTIYF	TGTGCCAGCAGCTTAGCAGGACAGGAGCGAAACACCATATATTTT	TRBD1	few	TRBV7-2	TRBJ1-3
CASSERTDGGYTF	TGCGCCAGCAGTGAGCGTACAGACGGAGGCTACACCTTC	NA	NA	TRBV10-2	TRBJ1-2
CSASGPWASGRGNEQFF	TGCAGTGCTTCAGGTCCGTGGGCTAGCGGGAGAGGTAATGAGCAGTTCTTC	TRBD2	few	TRBV20-1	TRBJ2-1
CSVELGRPYEQYF	TGCAGCGTTGAATTGGGTAGGCCCTACGAGCAGTACTTC	NA	NA	TRBV29-1	TRBJ2-7
CAWSVLEESTYEQYF	TGTGCCTGGAGTGTACTAGAAGAGAGTACCTACGAGCAGTACTTC	NA	few	TRBV30	TRBJ2-7
CASSNDEWRYEKLFF	TGTGCCAGCAGCAACGACGAATGGAGATATGAAAAACTGTTTTTT	NA	NA	TRBV14	TRBJ1-4
CASSLGGTRFGTEAFF	TGTGCCAGCAGCTTAGGTGGGACCCGGTTTGGGACTGAAGCTTTCTTT	NA	few	TRBV7-2	TRBJ1-1
CASSEGHYEQYF	TGTGCCAGCAGTGAGGGACATTACGAGCAGTACTTC	NA	few	TRBV2	TRBJ2-7
CSVVLAVDTQYF	TGCAGCGTTGTACTAGCGGTCGATACGCAGTATTTT	TRBD2	few	TRBV29-1	TRBJ2-3
CASRELSGPHEQYF	TGTGCCAGCAGGGAGCTCTCGGGGCCACACGAGCAGTACTTC	NA	few	TRBV28	TRBJ2-7
CATSRETGLGSNEQFF	TGTGCCACCAGCAGAGAAACGGGGCTGGGGAGCAATGAGCAGTTCTTC	NA	NA	TRBV15	TRBJ2-1
CASSFSSGGSYEQYF	TGTGCCAGCAGCTTTTCTAGCGGGGGCTCTTACGAGCAGTACTTC	TRBD2	many	TRBV7-6	TRBJ2-7
CSASLNGGSNQPQHF	TGCAGTGCTAGCCTTAATGGGGGCAGCAATCAGCCCCAGCATTTT	NA	few	TRBV20-1	TRBJ1-5
CASWEGGRDAEQYF	TGTGCCAGCTGGGAAGGGGGCCGAGACGCCGAGCAGTACTTC	TRBD1	few	TRBV6-1	TRBJ2-7
CASSATSGSRGDTQYF	TGTGCCAGCAGCGCCACTAGCGGGAGTCGGGGAGATACGCAGTATTTT	TRBD2	NA	TRBV7-2	TRBJ2-3
CSGTSGEGTQYF	TGCTCCGGGACTAGCGGCGAGGGGACCCAGTACTTC	TRBD2	NA	TRBV29-1	TRBJ2-5
CASSLDSNEQFF	TGTGCCAGCTCCTTGGACAGTAATGAGCAGTTCTTC	NA	many	TRBV18	TRBJ2-1
CSVVLRAGELFF	TGCAGCGTTGTATTAAGGGCAGGGGAGCTGTTTTTT	NA	NA	TRBV29-1	TRBJ2-2
CASSPSSGRTNIQYF	TGTGCCAGCAGCCCCTCGAGCGGGAGAACAAACATTCAGTACTTC	TRBD2	NA	TRBV7-2	TRBJ2-4
CASSAAFYEAEAFF	TGTGCCAGCAGTGCAGCTTTTTACGAGGCTGAAGCTTTCTTT	NA	NA	TRBV6-1	TRBJ1-1
CASSLDSGSTDTQYF	TGTGCCAGCAGCTTAGATAGCGGAAGCACAGATACGCAGTATTTT	NA	few	TRBV13	TRBJ2-3
CSVLGTSGRENTGELFF	TGCAGCGTGTTGGGGACTAGCGGGAGGGAAAACACCGGGGAGCTGTTTTTT	TRBD2	many	TRBV29-1	TRBJ2-2
CASGTGGFGPKNIQYF	TGTGCCAGCGGAACAGGGGGCTTCGGGCCCAAAAACATTCAGTACTTC	NA	few	TRBV21-1	TRBJ2-4
CASSSPTETHTEAFF	TGTGCCAGCAGCTCCCCGACAGAGACACACACTGAAGCTTTCTTT	NA	NA	TRBV7-9	TRBJ1-1
CSARRLAGGGDTQYF	TGCAGTGCTAGAAGACTAGCGGGGGGCGGAGATACGCAGTATTTT	TRBD2	few	TRBV20-1	TRBJ2-3
CSATGGETQYF	TGCAGTGCCACAGGGGGAGAGACCCAGTACTTC	TRBD1	NA	TRBV20-1	TRBJ2-5
CASSPGFPDTQYF	TGTGCCAGCAGTCCCGGGTTCCCAGATACGCAGTATTTT	NA	few	TRBV12-3/TRBV12-4	TRBJ2-3